A single sample gave rise to the 16 T cell receptor beta chains below, sequenced in a study of CD4 T cells in relation to SARS-CoV-2 and coronaviruses. Data came from immunoSEQ multiplex PCR; TCRdb stores just in-frame clones and leaves some out. The repertoire holds 30,000 to 45,000 clones, with roughly four fifths as singletons. No antigen is known for these receptors. The sequencing input was naive CD4+ T cells from PBMCs, cultured in vitro. Subset noted: naive CD4+ T cells isolated by negative enrichment. The source is an adult with COVID-19.

This clone is a singleton in its sample. The rearrangement uses TRBV14 and TRBJ1-3, with unresolved D. There are 16 residues in the CDR3. V was cut by 4 bases and J by 0 bases, with 13 bases left in between. Germline values: CDR1 SGHDN, CDR2 FVKESK. CDR3 residues: CASSPPGPFSGNTIYF. The CDR3 region has the DNA TGTGCCAGCAGCCCCCCCGGCCCCTTCTCTGGAAACACCATATATTTT.

The rearrangement links TRBV6-5 to TRBJ2-1; no firm D call. CDR1 and CDR2 (germline): MNHEY, SVGAGI. Trimming left V 2 bases short and J 6 bases short, with 2 bases between. The CDR3 extends over 11 amino acids. The CDR3 nucleotides read TGTGCCAGCAGTTACCTCAATGAGCAGTTCTTC. Amino acid sequence: CASSYLNEQFF.

The rearrangement links TRBV30 to TRBJ1-5; no clear D gene. This CDR3 has 14 amino acids. Per the germline V gene, CDR1 is GTSNPN and CDR2 is SVGIG (reference sequence). V lost 1 base and J lost 3, with 10 bases in between. CDR3 residues: CAWSGAGVNQPQHF. The CDR3 DNA reads TGTGCCTGGAGTGGTGCGGGTGTCAATCAGCCCCAGCATTTT.

The CDR3 DNA follows: TGCGCCAGCAGCCAAGGAGTTAGCGGATACGAGCAGTACTTC. This encodes CASSQGVSGYEQYF. The chain carries TRBV4-1 and TRBJ2-7; D is perhaps TRBD2 (6 bases). Germline CDR1 is MGHRA and CDR2 is YSYEKL. V lost 1 base, J lost 4 bases, and 11 bases lay in between. The CDR3 covers 14 residues.

This clone occurred once. The chain employs TRBV2 and TRBJ1-2, with D perhaps matching TRBD1 (5 bases). The CDR3 runs 13 residues. Germline CDR1 is SNHLY and CDR2 is FYNNEI. Trimming removed 8 bases from V and 1 base from J, with 11 bases in between. This CDR3 is CASSPGINYGYTF. CDR3 DNA: TGTGCCAGCTCTCCAGGGATTAACTATGGCTACACCTTC. Full variable domain (outside the CDR3, taken from reference TRBV2 and TRBJ1-2): EPEVTQTPSHQVTQMGQEVILRCVPISNHLYFYWYRQILGQKVEFLVSFYNNEISEKSEIFDDQFSVERPDGSNFTLKIRSTKLEDSAMYFCASSPGINYGYTFGSGTRLTVV.

The chain carries TRBV2 and TRBJ2-2; D unclear. Germline assignment: CDR1 SNHLY and CDR2 FYNNEI. The CDR3 has 15 amino acids. The V and J ends lost 6 bases and 6 bases respectively, with 17 bases between them. This CDR3 is CASRPGTTGAGELFF. CDR3 nucleotides: TGTGCCAGCAGACCAGGAACGACGGGCGCCGGGGAGCTGTTTTTT.

The V gene is TRBV6-5, the J gene TRBJ1-2; TRBD1 agrees at 7 bases. CDR1 MNHEY and CDR2 SVGAGI come from the germline V gene. This CDR3 is built from 13 residues. V lost 6 bases and J lost 3; bases outside the gene matches: 4. CDR3 protein: CASRTGSDYGYTF. The CDR3 DNA is TGTGCCAGCAGGACAGGGAGCGACTATGGCTACACCTTC.

The chain couples TRBV15 to TRBJ2-1; D is undetermined. V shed 0 bases and J shed 6 bases, with 9 bases lying between them. The CDR3 runs 14 residues. Germline V CDR1 and CDR2: LNHNV, YYDKDF (reference sequence). The CDR3: CATSRDLGSNEQFF. The CDR3 DNA is TGTGCCACCAGCAGAGATTTGGGTAGCAATGAGCAGTTCTTC.

V gene TRBV5-5 combines with J gene TRBJ1-2, with a possible D match to TRBD1 (5 bases). V lost 0 bases and J 12 bases, leaving 18 bases between the germline ends. Germline V gives CDR1 SGHKS, CDR2 YYEKEE (reference sequence). The CDR3 totals 14 residues. CDR3 bases: TGTGCCAGCAGCTTGGTGGTGGGGCGCGAACAGCACACCTTC. Translating it yields CASSLVVGREQHTF.

V gene TRBV7-8 combines with J gene TRBJ1-3, with TRBD1 matching over 7 bases. This CDR3 has 16 amino acids. CDR1 SGHVS and CDR2 FQNEAQ come from the germline V gene. J was trimmed by 0 bases and V by 3 bases; bases with no gene match: 5. For the CDR3, the DNA is TGTGCCAGCAGCTTGAGGACAGGCCGCTCTGGAAACACCATATATTTT. Its protein is CASSLRTGRSGNTIYF. The full variable domain, completed using reference TRBV7-8 and TRBJ1-3, is GAGVSQSPRYKVAKRGQDVALRCDPISGHVSLFWYQQALGQGPEFLTYFQNEAQLDKSGLPSDRFFAERPEGSVSTLKIQRTQQEDSAVYLCASSLRTGRSGNTIYFGEGSWLTVV.

This chain uses TRBV11-2 with TRBJ1-2, with D unresolved. The germline V gene encodes CDR1 SGHAT and CDR2 FQNNGV. V was clipped by 1 base and J by 2 bases, with 8 bases between them. This CDR3 is 14 amino acids long. The CDR3 coding sequence is TGTGCCAGCAGCTTAGCCGGACCCAACTATGGCTACACCTTC. It translates to CASSLAGPNYGYTF.

V and J are TRBV11-3 and TRBJ2-1, with D uncertain. Germline assignment: CDR1 SGHNT and CDR2 YENEEA. V lost 0 bases and J lost 0, with 6 bases in between. This CDR3 has 15 residues. The CDR3 DNA reads TGTGCCAGCAGCTTAGACGGTAGCTCCTACAATGAGCAGTTCTTC. It codes for CASSLDGSSYNEQFF.

CDR3 DNA: TGCGCCAGCAGTTCCGGGGACGAGCAGTACTTC. It yields the protein CASSSGDEQYF. The gene calls are TRBV23-1 and TRBJ2-7, with a tentative D call TRBD2 (5 bases). TRBV23-1 is assigned to the ORF class and has an uncertain function. This CDR3 comprises 11 residues. V was shortened by 5 bases and J by 5 bases, with 7 bases between the two germline ends.

The genes are TRBV2 and TRBJ1-2; D perhaps matches TRBD1 (6 bases). Looked up from germline, CDR1 is SNHLY and CDR2 is FYNNEI. The ends were cut back, 1 base at V and 8 bases at J, with 11 bases in the middle. The CDR3 length is 13 residues. This CDR3 is CASSEGQAYGYTF. As DNA, the CDR3 is TGTGCCAGCAGTGAAGGACAGGCGTACGGCTACACCTTC.

Only a few counts were recorded for this clone. The chain couples TRBV27 to TRBJ1-2; 8 bases are shared with TRBD1. Trimming at V came to 11 bases and at J to 8 bases, leaving 4 bases not matched to a gene. The CDR3 contains 10 residues. Germline V lookup: CDR1 MNHEY, CDR2 SMNVEV (reference sequence). Here the CDR3 reads CAATGEGYTF. For the CDR3, the DNA is TGTGCCGCGACAGGGGAAGGCTACACCTTC.

The V call is TRBV19, the J call TRBJ2-2; 11 bases map to TRBD2. Germline values: CDR1 LNHDA, CDR2 SQIVND (reference sequence). The CDR3 covers 17 residues. V was pared by 4 bases and J by 7 bases, with 11 bases of the junction left unmatched. This chain's CDR3 is CASSSIAGGRRNGELFF. The CDR3 DNA reads TGTGCCAGTAGTAGCATAGCGGGAGGGCGTAGGAACGGGGAGCTGTTTTTT.